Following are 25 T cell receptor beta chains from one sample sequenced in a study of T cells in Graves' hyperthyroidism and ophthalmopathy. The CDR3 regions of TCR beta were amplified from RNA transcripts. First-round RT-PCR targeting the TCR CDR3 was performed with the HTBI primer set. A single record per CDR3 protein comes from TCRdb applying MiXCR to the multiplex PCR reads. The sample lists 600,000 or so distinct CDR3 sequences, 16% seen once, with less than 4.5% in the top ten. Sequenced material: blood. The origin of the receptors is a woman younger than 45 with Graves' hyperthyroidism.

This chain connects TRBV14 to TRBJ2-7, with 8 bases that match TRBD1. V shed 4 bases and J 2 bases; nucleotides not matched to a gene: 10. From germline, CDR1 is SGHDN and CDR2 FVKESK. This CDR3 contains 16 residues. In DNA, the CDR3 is TGTGCCAGCAGCCTACGCAGGGGGCTGTCCACCTACGAGCAGTACTTC. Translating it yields CASSLRRGLSTYEQYF. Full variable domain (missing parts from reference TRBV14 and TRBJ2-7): EAGVTQFPSHSVIEKGQTVTLRCDPISGHDNLYWYRRVMGKEIKFLLHFVKESKQDESGMPNNRFLAERTGGTYSTLKVQPAELEDSGVYFCASSLRRGLSTYEQYFGPGTRLTVT.

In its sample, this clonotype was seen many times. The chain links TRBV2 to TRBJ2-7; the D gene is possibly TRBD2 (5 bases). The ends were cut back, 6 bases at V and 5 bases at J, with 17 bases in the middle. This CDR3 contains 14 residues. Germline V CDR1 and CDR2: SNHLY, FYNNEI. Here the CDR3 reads CASRRAPIADEQYF. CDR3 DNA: TGTGCCAGCAGGCGGGCCCCCATCGCGGACGAGCAGTACTTC.

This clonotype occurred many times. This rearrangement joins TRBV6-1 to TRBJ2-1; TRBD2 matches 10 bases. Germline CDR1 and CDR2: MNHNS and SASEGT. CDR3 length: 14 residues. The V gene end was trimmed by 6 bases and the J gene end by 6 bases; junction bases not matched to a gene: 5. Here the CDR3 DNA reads TGTGCCAGCAGCCGCCCTAGCGGGAGCAATGAGCAGTTCTTC. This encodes CASSRPSGSNEQFF.

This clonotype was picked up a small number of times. The CDR3 bases are TGTGCCACCAGCAGAGATAATAGGGGCGGGGACACTGAAGCTTTCTTT. It codes for CATSRDNRGGDTEAFF. This chain joins TRBV15 and TRBJ1-1, with D tentatively TRBD1 (5 bases). The CDR3 is made up of 16 amino acids. CDR1 is LNHNV and CDR2 is YYDKDF in the germline V gene (reference sequence). Trimming took 0 bases from V and 3 from J, leaving 14 bases between them.

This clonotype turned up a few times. In nucleotides, the CDR3 is TGCAGTGCTAGCAACCGGGAAGATACGCAGTATTTT. Translation: CSASNREDTQYF. The V and J genes are TRBV20-1 and TRBJ2-3, with a tentative D call TRBD2 (5 bases). Trimming cost V 3 bases and J 5 bases, with 9 bases left between them. This CDR3 comprises 12 residues. Per the germline V gene, CDR1 is DFQATT and CDR2 is SNEGSKA (reference sequence).

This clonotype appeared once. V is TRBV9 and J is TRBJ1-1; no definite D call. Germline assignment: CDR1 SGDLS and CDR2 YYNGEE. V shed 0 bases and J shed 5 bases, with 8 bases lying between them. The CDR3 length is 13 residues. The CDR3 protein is CASSVAQRTEAFF. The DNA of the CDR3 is TGTGCCAGCAGCGTAGCACAGCGGACTGAAGCTTTCTTT.

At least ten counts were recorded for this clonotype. The CDR3 is CASSVTGTSAGEQYF. The CDR3 region has the DNA TGCGCCAGCAGTGTTACCGGGACGTCCGCTGGGGAGCAGTACTTC. J is TRBJ2-7 and V is TRBV10-2; the D gene could be TRBD1 or TRBD2 (5 bases each). CDR1 WSHSY and CDR2 SAAADI come from the germline V gene. Trimming took 4 bases from V and 7 from J, leaving 20 bases between them. CDR3 length: 15 amino acids.

The CDR3, as DNA: TGTGCCAGCAGCCAAGACGGTTTCTCCGGGGAGCTGTTTTTT. It translates to CASSQDGFSGELFF. This sequence joins TRBV14 and TRBJ2-2; D is unclear. Trimming pared 0 bases from V and 6 bases from J, leaving 8 bases between. This CDR3 is 14 amino acids long. From germline, CDR1 is SGHDN and CDR2 FVKESK.

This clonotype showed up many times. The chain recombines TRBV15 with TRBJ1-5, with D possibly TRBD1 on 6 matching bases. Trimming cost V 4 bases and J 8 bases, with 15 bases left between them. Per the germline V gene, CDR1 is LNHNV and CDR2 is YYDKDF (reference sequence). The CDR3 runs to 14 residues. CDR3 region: CATSNRAGEEPQHF. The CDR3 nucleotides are TGTGCCACCAGCAATAGGGCAGGGGAAGAGCCCCAGCATTTT.

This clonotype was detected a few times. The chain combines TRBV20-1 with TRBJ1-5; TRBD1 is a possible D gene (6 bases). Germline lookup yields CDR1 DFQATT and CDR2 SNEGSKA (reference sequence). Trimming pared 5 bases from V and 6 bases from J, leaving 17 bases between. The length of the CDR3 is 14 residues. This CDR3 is CSAQGGGGSQPQHF. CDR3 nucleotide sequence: TGCAGTGCTCAAGGTGGAGGGGGGAGTCAGCCCCAGCATTTT.

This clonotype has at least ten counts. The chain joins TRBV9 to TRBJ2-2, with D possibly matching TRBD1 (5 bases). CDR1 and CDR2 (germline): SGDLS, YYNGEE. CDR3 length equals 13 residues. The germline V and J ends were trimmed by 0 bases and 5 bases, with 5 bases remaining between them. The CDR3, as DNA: TGTGCCAGCAGCGTAGAGGGGACCGGGGAGCTGTTTTTT. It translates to CASSVEGTGELFF.

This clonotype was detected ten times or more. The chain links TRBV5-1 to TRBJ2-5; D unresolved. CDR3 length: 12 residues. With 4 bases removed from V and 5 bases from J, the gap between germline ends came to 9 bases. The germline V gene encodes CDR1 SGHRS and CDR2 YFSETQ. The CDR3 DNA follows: TGCGCCAGCAGCGTCCGAGAGGAGACCCAGTACTTC. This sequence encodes CASSVREETQYF.

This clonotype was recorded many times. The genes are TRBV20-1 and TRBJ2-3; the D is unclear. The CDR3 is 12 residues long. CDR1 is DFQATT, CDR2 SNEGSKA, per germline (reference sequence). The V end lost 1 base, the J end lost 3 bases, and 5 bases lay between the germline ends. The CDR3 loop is CSARVATDTQYF. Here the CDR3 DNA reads TGCAGTGCTAGAGTTGCAACAGATACGCAGTATTTT.

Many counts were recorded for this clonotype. The CDR3 DNA reads TGCAGTGCTAGTGAGGGGGACCGCAGGGAGCTGTTTTTT. Residues: CSASEGDRRELFF. The genes are TRBV20-1 and TRBJ2-2, with D tentatively TRBD1 (6 bases). The CDR3 is 13 amino acids. V lost 3 bases to trimming and J lost 9 bases, with 14 bases between them. CDR1 DFQATT and CDR2 SNEGSKA come from the germline V gene (reference sequence).

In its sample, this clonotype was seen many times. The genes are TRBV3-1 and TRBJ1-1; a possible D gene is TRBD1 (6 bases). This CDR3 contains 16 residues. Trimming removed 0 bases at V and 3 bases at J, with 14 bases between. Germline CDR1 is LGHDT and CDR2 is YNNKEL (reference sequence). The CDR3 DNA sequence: TGTGCCAGCAGCCAAGAAGGAATGGGGGGGCACACTGAAGCTTTCTTT. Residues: CASSQEGMGGHTEAFF. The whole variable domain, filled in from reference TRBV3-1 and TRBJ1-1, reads DTAVSQTPKYLVTQMGNDKSIKCEQNLGHDTMYWYKQDSKKFLKIMFSYNNKELIINETVPNRFSPKSPDKAHLNLHINSLELGDSAVYFCASSQEGMGGHTEAFFGQGTRLTVV.

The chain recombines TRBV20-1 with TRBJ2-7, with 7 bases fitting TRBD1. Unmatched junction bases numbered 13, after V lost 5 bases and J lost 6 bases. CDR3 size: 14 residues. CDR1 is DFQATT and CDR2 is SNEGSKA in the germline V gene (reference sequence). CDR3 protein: CSAGFPGQKPEQYF. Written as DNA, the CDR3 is TGCAGTGCTGGATTTCCGGGACAGAAGCCCGAGCAGTACTTC.

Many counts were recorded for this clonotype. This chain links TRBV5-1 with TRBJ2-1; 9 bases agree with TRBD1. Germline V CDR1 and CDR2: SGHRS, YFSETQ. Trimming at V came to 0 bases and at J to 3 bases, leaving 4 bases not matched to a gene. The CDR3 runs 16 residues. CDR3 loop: CASSLDRTGVYNEQFF. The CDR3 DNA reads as TGCGCCAGCAGCTTGGATAGGACAGGGGTCTACAATGAGCAGTTCTTC.

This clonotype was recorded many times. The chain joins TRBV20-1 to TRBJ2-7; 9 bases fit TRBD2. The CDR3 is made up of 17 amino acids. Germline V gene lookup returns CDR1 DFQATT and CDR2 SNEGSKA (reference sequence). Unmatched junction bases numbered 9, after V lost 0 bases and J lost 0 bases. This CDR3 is CSARDFSGSAPSYEQYF. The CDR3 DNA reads TGCAGTGCTAGAGATTTTAGCGGGAGTGCTCCCTCCTACGAGCAGTACTTC.

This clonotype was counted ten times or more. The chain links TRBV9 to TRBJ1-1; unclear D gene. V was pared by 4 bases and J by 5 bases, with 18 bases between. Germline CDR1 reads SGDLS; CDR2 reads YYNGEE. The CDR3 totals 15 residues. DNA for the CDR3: TGTGCCAGCAGCCCTAGACCTACAAGAGGGACTGAAGCTTTCTTT. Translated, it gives CASSPRPTRGTEAFF. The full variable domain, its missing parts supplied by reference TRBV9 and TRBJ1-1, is DSGVTQTPKHLITATGQRVTLRCSPRSGDLSVYWYQQSLDQGLQFLIQYYNGEERAKGNILERFSAQQFPDLHSELNLSSLELGDSALYFCASSPRPTRGTEAFFGQGTRLTVV.

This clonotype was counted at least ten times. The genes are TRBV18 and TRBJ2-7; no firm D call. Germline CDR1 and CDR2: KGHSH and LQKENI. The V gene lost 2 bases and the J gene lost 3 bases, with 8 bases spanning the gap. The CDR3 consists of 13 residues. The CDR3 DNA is TGTGCCAGCTCACCAGGGGTGGACTACGAGCAGTACTTC. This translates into CASSPGVDYEQYF. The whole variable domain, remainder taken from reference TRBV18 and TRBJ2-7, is NAGVMQNPRHLVRRRGQEARLRCSPMKGHSHVYWYRQLPEEGLKFMVYLQKENIIDESGMPKERFSAEFPKEGPSILRIQQVVRGDSAAYFCASSPGVDYEQYFGPGTRLTVT.

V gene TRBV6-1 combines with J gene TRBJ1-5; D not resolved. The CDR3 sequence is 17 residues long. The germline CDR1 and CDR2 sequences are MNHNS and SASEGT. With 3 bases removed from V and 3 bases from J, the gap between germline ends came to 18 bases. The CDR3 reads CASSDHNFRDYNQPQHF. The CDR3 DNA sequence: TGTGCCAGCAGTGATCACAACTTCCGGGATTACAATCAGCCCCAGCATTTT.

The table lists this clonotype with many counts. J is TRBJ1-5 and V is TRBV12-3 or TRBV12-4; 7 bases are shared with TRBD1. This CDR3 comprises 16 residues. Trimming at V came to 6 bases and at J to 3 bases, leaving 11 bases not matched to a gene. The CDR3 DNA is TGTGCCAGCAGCCGTCACTCCGGGACAGCCAATCAGCCCCAGCATTTT. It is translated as CASSRHSGTANQPQHF.

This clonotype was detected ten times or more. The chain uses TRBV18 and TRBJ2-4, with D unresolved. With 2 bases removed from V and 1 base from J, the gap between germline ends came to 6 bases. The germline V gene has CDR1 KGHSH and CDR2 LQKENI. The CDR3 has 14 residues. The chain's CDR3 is CASSPGQAKNIQYF. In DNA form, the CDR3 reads TGTGCCAGCTCACCAGGGCAGGCCAAAAACATTCAGTACTTC.

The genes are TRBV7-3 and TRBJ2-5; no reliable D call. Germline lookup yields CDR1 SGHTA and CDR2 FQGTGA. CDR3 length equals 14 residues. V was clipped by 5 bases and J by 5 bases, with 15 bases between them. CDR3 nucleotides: TGTGCCAGCAGCCCAGGCCAAGTTGGGGAGACCCAGTACTTC. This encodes CASSPGQVGETQYF.

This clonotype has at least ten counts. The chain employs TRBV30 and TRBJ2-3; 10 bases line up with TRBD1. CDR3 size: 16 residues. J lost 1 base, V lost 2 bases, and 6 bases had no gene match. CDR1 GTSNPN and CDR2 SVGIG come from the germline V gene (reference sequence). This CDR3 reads CAWSPGQGRGTDTQYF. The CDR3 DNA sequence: TGTGCCTGGAGTCCGGGACAGGGGAGAGGCACAGATACGCAGTATTTT.